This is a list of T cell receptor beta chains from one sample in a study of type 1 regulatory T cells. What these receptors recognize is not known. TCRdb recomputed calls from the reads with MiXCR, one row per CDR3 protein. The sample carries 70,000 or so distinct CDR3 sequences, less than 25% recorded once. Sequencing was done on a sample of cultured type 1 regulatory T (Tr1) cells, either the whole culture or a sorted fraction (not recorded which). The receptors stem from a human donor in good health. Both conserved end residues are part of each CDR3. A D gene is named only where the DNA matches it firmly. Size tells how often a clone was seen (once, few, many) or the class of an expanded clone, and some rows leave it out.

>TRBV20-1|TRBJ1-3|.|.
CSARPAGSGNTIYF
TGCAGTGCTAGACCTGCAGGATCTGGAAACACCATATATTTT
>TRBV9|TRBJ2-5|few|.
CASSVGGFGETQYF
TGTGCCAGCAGCGTAGGAGGGTTCGGAGAGACCCAGTACTTC
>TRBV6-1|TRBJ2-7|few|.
CASTSRAGIYEQYF
TGTGCCAGCACCTCGAGGGCGGGTATCTACGAGCAGTACTTC
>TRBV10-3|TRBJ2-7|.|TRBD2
CAISETGLRYEQYF
TGTGCCATCAGTGAGACGGGACTACGCTACGAGCAGTACTTC
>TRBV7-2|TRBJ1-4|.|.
CASSFGVLGEKLFF
TGTGCCAGCAGCTTCGGGGTTCTCGGGGAAAAACTGTTTTTT
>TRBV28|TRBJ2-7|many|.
CASSSGALYEQYF
TGTGCCAGCAGTTCCGGGGCTCTCTACGAGCAGTACTTC
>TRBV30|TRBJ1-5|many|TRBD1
CAYGTGNSNQPQHF
TGTGCCTACGGGACAGGTAATAGCAATCAGCCCCAGCATTTT
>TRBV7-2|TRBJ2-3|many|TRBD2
CASSLTSGGPTDTQYF
TGTGCCAGCAGCCTCACTAGCGGCGGTCCCACAGATACGCAGTATTTT
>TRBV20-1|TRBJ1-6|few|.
CSVRGQGHSPLHF
TGCAGTGTCCGAGGGCAGGGGCATTCACCCCTCCACTTT
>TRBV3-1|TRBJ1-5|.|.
CASSQVQGHQPQHF
TGTGCCAGCAGCCAAGTACAGGGCCATCAGCCCCAGCATTTT
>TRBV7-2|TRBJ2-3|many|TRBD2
CASRAAGSGDTQYF
TGTGCCAGCAGAGCAGCGGGATCGGGAGATACGCAGTATTTT
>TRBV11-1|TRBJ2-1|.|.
CASSLEAYNEQFF
TGTGCCAGCAGCTTAGAAGCCTACAATGAGCAGTTCTTC
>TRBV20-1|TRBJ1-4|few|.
CSAMSNEKLFF
TGCAGTGCTATGAGTAATGAAAAACTGTTTTTT
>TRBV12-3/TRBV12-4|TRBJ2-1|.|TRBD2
CASSRTREPHNEQFF
TGTGCCAGCAGCAGGACTAGGGAACCCCACAATGAGCAGTTCTTC
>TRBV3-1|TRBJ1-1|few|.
CASSQDVRTEAFF
TGTGCCAGCAGCCAAGATGTTAGGACTGAAGCTTTCTTT
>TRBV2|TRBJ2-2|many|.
CASSARTNTGELFF
TGTGCCAGCAGTGCTCGGACGAATACCGGGGAGCTGTTTTTT
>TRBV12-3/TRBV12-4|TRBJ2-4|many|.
CASSSRSQAKNIQYF
TGTGCCAGCAGTTCTAGAAGTCAAGCCAAAAACATTCAGTACTTC
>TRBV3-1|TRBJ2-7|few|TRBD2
CASSQAGTSGSYEQYF
TGTGCCAGCAGCCAAGCCGGGACTAGCGGGAGCTACGAGCAGTACTTC
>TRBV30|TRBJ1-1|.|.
CAWDSDGNAEAFF
TGTGCCTGGGACTCGGACGGTAATGCAGAAGCTTTCTTT
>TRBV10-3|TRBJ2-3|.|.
CAISESRTDYTQYF
TGTGCCATCAGTGAGTCGAGGACGGATTATACGCAGTATTTT
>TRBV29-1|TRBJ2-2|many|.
CSVDRSNTGELFF
TGCAGCGTTGATCGGTCGAACACCGGGGAGCTGTTTTTT
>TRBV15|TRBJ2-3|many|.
CATSRAERGVGDTQYF
TGTGCCACCAGCAGAGCTGAGAGAGGGGTAGGGGATACGCAGTATTTT
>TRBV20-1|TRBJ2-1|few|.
CSARGGRVNEQFF
TGCAGTGCTAGAGGAGGGCGAGTGAATGAGCAGTTCTTC
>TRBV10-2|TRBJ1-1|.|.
CASRNAEAFF
TGCGCCAGCAGGAACGCTGAAGCTTTCTTT
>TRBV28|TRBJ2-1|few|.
CASSQGGPYNEQFF
TGTGCCAGCAGCCAGGGCGGCCCCTACAATGAGCAGTTCTTC
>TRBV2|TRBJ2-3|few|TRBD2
CASRRAGVTDTQYF
TGTGCCAGCAGACGAGCGGGGGTCACAGATACGCAGTATTTT
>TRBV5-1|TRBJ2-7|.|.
CASSPGAPYEQYF
TGCGCCAGCAGCCCGGGGGCCCCCTACGAGCAGTACTTC
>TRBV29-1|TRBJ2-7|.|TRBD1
CSVEEPGTAYEQYF
TGCAGCGTTGAAGAGCCCGGGACAGCCTACGAGCAGTACTTC
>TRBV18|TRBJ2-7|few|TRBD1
CASSTTGTGAYEQYF
TGTGCCAGCTCAACGACCGGGACAGGGGCCTACGAGCAGTACTTC
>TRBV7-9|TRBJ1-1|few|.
CASSLVMGVGTEAFF
TGTGCCAGCAGCTTAGTGATGGGCGTAGGTACTGAAGCTTTCTTT
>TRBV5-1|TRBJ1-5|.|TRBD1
CASSLGQGKTQPQHF
TGCGCCAGCAGCTTGGGACAGGGTAAGACTCAGCCCCAGCATTTT
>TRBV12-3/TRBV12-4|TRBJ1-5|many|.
CASRRLDPSDQPQHF
TGTGCCAGCAGGAGACTAGACCCTAGCGATCAGCCCCAGCATTTT
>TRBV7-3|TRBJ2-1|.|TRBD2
CASSFAGAGGNEQFF
TGTGCCAGCAGCTTCGCGGGAGCGGGGGGCAATGAGCAGTTCTTC
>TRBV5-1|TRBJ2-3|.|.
CASSRRLTVDTQYF
TGCGCCAGCAGCCGCCGTCTGACCGTGGATACGCAGTATTTT
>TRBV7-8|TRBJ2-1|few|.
CASSLAWSYNEQFF
TGTGCCAGCAGCTTAGCCTGGAGCTACAATGAGCAGTTCTTC
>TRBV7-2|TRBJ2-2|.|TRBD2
CASSGTSGLGGELFF
TGTGCCAGCAGCGGGACTAGCGGGTTAGGCGGGGAGCTGTTTTTT
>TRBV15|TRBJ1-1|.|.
CATSREGDTEAFF
TGTGCCACCAGCAGAGAAGGGGACACTGAAGCTTTCTTT
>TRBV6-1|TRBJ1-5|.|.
CASRVGDSNQPQHF
TGTGCCAGCAGAGTTGGGGATAGCAATCAGCCCCAGCATTTT